The 15 T cell receptor beta chains below were found in one sample sequenced in a study of blood T cell repertoires in COVID-19. TCRdb's table, derived via immunoSEQ multiplex PCR, lists solely in-frame clones and lacks some. Of about 130,000 clones listed, about 79% are singletons. Input material: peripheral blood. These receptors were collected from a man aged 35-49 years with active or convalescent COVID-19.

The V and J genes are TRBV6-1 and TRBJ2-7; 7 positions agree with TRBD2. Per germline, CDR1 MNHNS and CDR2 SASEGT. The CDR3 totals 15 residues. After removal of 2 bases from V and 1 base from J, the junction contained 5 bases not matched to a gene. CDR3 residues: CASSEQGLGSYEQYF. The CDR3, as DNA: TGTGCCAGCAGTGAACAAGGACTAGGTTCCTACGAGCAGTACTTC.

V usage is TRBV7-2 and J usage is TRBJ2-1; TRBD1 matches 8 bases. Germline-derived CDR1 and CDR2 are SGHTA and FQGNSA. The length of the CDR3 is 16 residues. The V gene end was trimmed by 5 bases and the J gene end by 4 bases; junction bases not matched to a gene: 10. CDR3 coding DNA: TGTGCCAGCAGCCCGACCCGGGACAGGAGTTACAATGAGCAGTTCTTC. The encoded protein is CASSPTRDRSYNEQFF.

This chain links TRBV4-1 with TRBJ2-7, with D perhaps TRBD2 (5 bases). The CDR3 contains 16 residues. Trimming shortened V by 0 bases and J by 3 bases, and 15 bases separated the two germline ends. Germline V gene sequence: CDR1 MGHRA, CDR2 YSYEKL. The CDR3: CASSQDLPSGSYEQYF. The CDR3 nucleotides are TGCGCCAGCAGCCAAGATCTACCCAGCGGAAGCTACGAGCAGTACTTC.

This clone has only a few counts. V is TRBV30 and J is TRBJ1-3; no clear D gene. CDR3 length: 16 amino acids. Germline V gene lookup returns CDR1 GTSNPN and CDR2 SVGIG (reference sequence). The V gene lost 4 bases and the J gene lost 0 bases, with 16 bases spanning the gap. Written as DNA, the CDR3 is TGTGCCTGGACTCCAGGAGGGCATAACTCTGGAAACACCATATATTTT. Amino acids: CAWTPGGHNSGNTIYF. Looking up the rest from reference TRBV30 and TRBJ1-3 gives the full variable domain: SQTIHQWPATLVQPVGSPLSLECTVEGTSNPNLYWYRQAAGRGLQLLFYSVGIGQISSEVPQNLSASRPQDRQFILSSKKLLLSDSGFYLCAWTPGGHNSGNTIYFGEGSWLTVV.

The sample holds a few counts of this clone. In nucleotides, the CDR3 is TGCAGCGTTTCGCAGTTGGGGACTGGCCAAGAGACCCAGTACTTC. Encoded protein: CSVSQLGTGQETQYF. The chain carries TRBV29-1 and TRBJ2-5, with D perhaps matching TRBD2 (6 bases). V was trimmed by 5 bases and J by 1 base, leaving 17 bases between them. This CDR3 is 15 amino acids long. In germline, CDR1 is SQVTM, CDR2 ANQGSEA.

The chain combines TRBV27 with TRBJ2-5, with TRBD1 identical over 11 bases. V gave up 5 bases and J gave up 5 bases; unmatched junction bases: 4. Germline V lookup: CDR1 MNHEY, CDR2 SMNVEV (reference sequence). This CDR3 has 14 amino acids. The CDR3 loop is CASSPGTGGETQYF. Written as DNA, the CDR3 is TGTGCCAGCAGTCCCGGGACAGGGGGTGAGACCCAGTACTTC.

A single count supports this clone. The chain recombines TRBV6-5 with TRBJ2-2, with D perhaps TRBD1 (5 bases). The CDR3 runs 13 residues. V was trimmed by 2 bases and J by 8 bases, leaving 9 bases between them. Per the germline V gene, CDR1 is MNHEY and CDR2 is SVGAGI. The CDR3: CASSYTGFGELFF. For the CDR3, the DNA is TGTGCCAGCAGTTACACAGGATTTGGGGAGCTGTTTTTT.

The V gene is TRBV6-6, the J gene TRBJ2-7, with 9 positions matching TRBD2. Trimming took 5 bases from V and 2 from J; bases not matched to a gene: 16. The CDR3 totals 18 residues. Per the germline V gene, CDR1 is MNHNY and CDR2 is SVGAGI (reference sequence). Here the CDR3 reads CASSQNAIAGDQPYEQYF. DNA for the CDR3: TGTGCCAGCAGTCAGAACGCTATAGCGGGAGACCAACCCTACGAGCAGTACTTC.

The chain is built from TRBV24-1 and TRBJ1-2; D might be TRBD1 (6 bases). V lost 2 bases, J lost 8 bases, and 11 bases lay in between. Germline CDR1 and CDR2: KGHDR and SFDVKD. This CDR3 comprises 13 residues. CDR3 sequence (DNA): TGTGCCACCAGTGATTCCCCCAGGGGCGGCTACACCTTC. Encoded protein: CATSDSPRGGYTF.

This clone was seen only once. The chain employs TRBV21-1 and TRBJ2-7; TRBD1, the table's D call, was not compared with the DNA. TRBV21-1 is classified as a pseudogene. The CDR3 extends over 14 amino acids. The CDR3 bases are TGTGCCAGCAGCAAAGACAGGGGATGGTACGAGCAGTACTTC. It codes for CASSKDRGWYEQYF.

The rearrangement uses TRBV5-5 and TRBJ1-1, with D tentatively TRBD1 (5 bases). The V end was cut by 4 bases, the J end by 0 bases, with 7 bases between. Germline assignment: CDR1 SGHKS and CDR2 YYEKEE (reference sequence). There are 13 residues in the CDR3. CDR3 sequence: CASSTGVNTEAFF. As DNA, the CDR3 is TGTGCCAGCAGCACGGGGGTGAACACTGAAGCTTTCTTT.

This chain links TRBV7-9 with TRBJ2-3; 10 nucleotides line up with TRBD2. Per the germline V gene, CDR1 is SEHNR and CDR2 is FQNEAQ (reference sequence). V gave up 1 base and J gave up 1 base; unmatched junction bases: 5. This CDR3 has 17 residues. CDR3 in DNA: TGTGCCAGCAGCTTAGGTTCGGGGACTAGCGGCACAGATACGCAGTATTTT. Translation: CASSLGSGTSGTDTQYF.

V usage is TRBV9 and J usage is TRBJ2-7; 7 nucleotides line up with TRBD1. The CDR3 length is 14 residues. Germline V lookup: CDR1 SGDLS, CDR2 YYNGEE. V dropped 4 bases and J dropped 6; count of bases not matched to a gene: 10. The CDR3 loop is CASSLGGSAPEQYF. DNA for the CDR3: TGTGCCAGCAGCCTAGGGGGCAGCGCCCCCGAGCAGTACTTC.

The chain links TRBV24-1 to TRBJ1-5; D is possibly TRBD1 (6 bases). CDR3 size: 14 residues. Germline lookup yields CDR1 KGHDR and CDR2 SFDVKD. With 5 bases removed from V and 3 bases from J, the gap between germline ends came to 10 bases. The CDR3 DNA reads as TGTGCCACCAGTGGGGGGCAGATCAATCAGCCCCAGCATTTT. This sequence encodes CATSGGQINQPQHF.

This rearrangement joins TRBV16 to TRBJ1-1; D ambiguous. CDR1 and CDR2 (germline): KGHSY, FQNENV. CDR3 length: 14 amino acids. V was clipped by 4 bases and J by 0 bases, with 9 bases between them. The CDR3 DNA sequence: TGTGCCAGCAGCCGAACAGAGCTGAACACTGAAGCTTTCTTT. This encodes CASSRTELNTEAFF.